This T cell receptor (beta chain) derives from a study of metastatic and nonmetastatic thyroid tumors. Sample share makes this clone medium-sized. None of the patients had undergone any treatment ahead of thyroid surgery. Authors' data handling: The distant-metastasis classifier for papillary thyroid cancer was built from CDR3 differences across clinicopathological groups. Using MiXCR, TCRdb reanalyzed the PCR reads. These V and J calls originate from TCRdb's pipeline instead of the authors' own analysis. Of some 20,000 clones detected, roughly 22% appear once; the ten largest clones hold 8.1%. Trimming removed 5 bases at V and 7 bases at J, with 14 bases between. The CDR3 has 13 amino acids. CDR1 is SGHTA, CDR2 FQGNSA, per germline.

This chain links TRBV7-2 with TRBJ1-2; the D is unclear. The TCR was taken from a female donor with papillary thyroid cancer or a benign thyroid nodule (not recorded which). Some clones in this sample may be carry-over from other donors' samples. Material for sequencing was adjacent normal tissue. The CDR3 coding sequence is TGTGCCAGCAGCCCAGACCCCACGGGTGGCTACACCTTC. Its translation is CASSPDPTGGYTF.